A single sample is the source of the 5 T cell receptor beta chains below, sequenced in a study of blood T cells in healthy people across ages. Alongside a J-beta primer mix, a sample-barcoded 5' primer served in a second PCR lasting about 6 to 12 cycles. TCRdb passed the 5' RACE reads through MiXCR, listing each CDR3 protein once. Among hundreds of thousands of distinct CDR3 sequences listed, approximately 25% were seen once. The same data also went into a second study, on T cells of mothers and their children.

Material: blood. All receptors derive from a boy younger than 18 in good health.

The CDR3 sequence: CASSTQPQGAGEAFF. Here the CDR3 DNA reads TGTGCCAGCAGCACGCAACCACAGGGGGCAGGGGAAGCTTTCTTT. The V and J genes are TRBV9 and TRBJ1-1, with 9 bases that match TRBD1. CDR1 is SGDLS and CDR2 is YYNGEE in the germline V gene. The CDR3 contains 15 residues. With V trimmed by 4 bases and J by 8 bases, 12 bases remained unmatched.

The chain carries TRBV20-1 and TRBJ2-3; 10 nucleotides match TRBD2. The junction had 14 bases not matched to a gene; V was cut back by 2 bases and J by 6 bases. CDR3 length equals 17 residues. Germline V gene sequence: CDR1 DFQATT, CDR2 SNEGSKA (reference sequence). CDR3 sequence reads: CSARSTESGRAMDTQYF. The CDR3 nucleotides are TGCAGTGCTAGAAGCACCGAGAGCGGGAGGGCCATGGATACGCAGTATTTT.

A few counts support this clonotype. The chain is built from TRBV20-1 and TRBJ1-4, with D perhaps TRBD1 (6 bases). The CDR3 extends over 14 amino acids. Germline lookup yields CDR1 DFQATT and CDR2 SNEGSKA (reference sequence). V dropped 1 base and J dropped 7 bases, with 13 bases sitting between them. The CDR3 region has the DNA TGCAGTGCTAGAGCGACAGGTCTCGGTGAAAAACTGTTTTTT. Translation: CSARATGLGEKLFF.

The rearrangement uses TRBV20-1 and TRBJ2-6; D possibly corresponds to TRBD2 (5 bases). Germline-derived CDR1 and CDR2 are DFQATT and SNEGSKA (reference sequence). V lost 2 bases and J 0 bases, leaving 17 bases between the germline ends. The CDR3 totals 18 residues. CDR3 coding DNA: TGCAGTGCTAGACATGGAAGCGGTGCTCTCTCTGGGGCCAACGTCCTGACTTTC. Translating it yields CSARHGSGALSGANVLTF.

The chain uses TRBV29-1 and TRBJ2-7, with 7 bases that match TRBD2. Germline V gives CDR1 SQVTM, CDR2 ANQGSEA. The CDR3 is 16 amino acids. The trim removed 0 bases at V and 2 bases at J, leaving 10 bases unmatched. The CDR3 DNA reads as TGCAGCGTTGAAGAAAGGTCTCGGGGGGAAGCCTACGAGCAGTACTTC. Residues: CSVEERSRGEAYEQYF.